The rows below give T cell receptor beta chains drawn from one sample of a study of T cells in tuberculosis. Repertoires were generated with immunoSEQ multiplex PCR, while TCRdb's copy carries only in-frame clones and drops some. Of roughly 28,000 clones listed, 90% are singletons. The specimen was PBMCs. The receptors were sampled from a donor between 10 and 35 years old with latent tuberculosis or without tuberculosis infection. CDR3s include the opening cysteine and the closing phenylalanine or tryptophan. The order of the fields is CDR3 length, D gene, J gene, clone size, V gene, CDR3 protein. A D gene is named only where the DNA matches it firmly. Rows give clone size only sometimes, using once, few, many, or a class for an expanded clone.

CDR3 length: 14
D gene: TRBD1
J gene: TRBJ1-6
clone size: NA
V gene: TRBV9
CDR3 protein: CASSEGTGGSPLHF

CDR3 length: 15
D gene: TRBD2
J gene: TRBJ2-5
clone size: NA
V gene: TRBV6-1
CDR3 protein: CASSGNSGGAETQYF

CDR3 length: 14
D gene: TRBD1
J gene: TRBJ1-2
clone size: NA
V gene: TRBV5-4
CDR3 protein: CASSQGQGNYGYTF

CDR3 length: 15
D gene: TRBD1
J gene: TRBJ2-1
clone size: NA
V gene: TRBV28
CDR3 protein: CASSFEGAQYNEQFF

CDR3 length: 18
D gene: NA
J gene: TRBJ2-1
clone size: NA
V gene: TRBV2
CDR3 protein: CASSDPSNRQALYNEQFF

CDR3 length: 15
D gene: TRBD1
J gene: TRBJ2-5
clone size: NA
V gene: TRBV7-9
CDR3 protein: CASSRYRGLAETQYF

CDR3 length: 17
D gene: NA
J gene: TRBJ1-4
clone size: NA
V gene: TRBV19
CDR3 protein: CASSIATGQSTNEKLFF

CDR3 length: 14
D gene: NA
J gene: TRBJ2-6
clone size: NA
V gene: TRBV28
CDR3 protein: CASSHYRGANVLTF

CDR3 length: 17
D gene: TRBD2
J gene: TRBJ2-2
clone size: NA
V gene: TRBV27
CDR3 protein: CASSPQGLAGDTGELFF

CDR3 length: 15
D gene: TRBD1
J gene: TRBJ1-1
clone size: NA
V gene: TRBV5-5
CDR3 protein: CASSLVEGAWTEAFF

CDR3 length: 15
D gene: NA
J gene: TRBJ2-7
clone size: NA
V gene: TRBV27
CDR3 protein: CASSLFPDSPYEQYF

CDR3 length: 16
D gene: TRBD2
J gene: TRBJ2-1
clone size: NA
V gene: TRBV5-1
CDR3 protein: CASSFSSGGTYNEQFF

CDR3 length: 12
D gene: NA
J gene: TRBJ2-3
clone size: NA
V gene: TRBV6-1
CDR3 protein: CASRTSLDTQYF

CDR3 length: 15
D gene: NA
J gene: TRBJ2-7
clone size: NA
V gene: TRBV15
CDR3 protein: CATSREDRPGDEQYF

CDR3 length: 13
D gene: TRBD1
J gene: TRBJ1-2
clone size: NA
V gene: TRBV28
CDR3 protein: CASGSGQGAGYTF

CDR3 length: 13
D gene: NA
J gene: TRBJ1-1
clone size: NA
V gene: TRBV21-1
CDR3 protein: CASRGEVRGKAFF

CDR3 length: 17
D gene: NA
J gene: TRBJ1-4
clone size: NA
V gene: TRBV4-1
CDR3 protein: CASSQVGRGLTNEKLFF

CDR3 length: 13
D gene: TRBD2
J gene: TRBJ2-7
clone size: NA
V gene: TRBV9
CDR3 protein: CASSLGRGREQYF

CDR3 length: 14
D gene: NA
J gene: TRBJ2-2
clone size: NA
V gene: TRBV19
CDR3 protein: CASKAGQNTGELFF

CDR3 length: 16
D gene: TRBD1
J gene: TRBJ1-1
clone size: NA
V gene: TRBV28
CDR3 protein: CASSAWDRVMGTEAFF

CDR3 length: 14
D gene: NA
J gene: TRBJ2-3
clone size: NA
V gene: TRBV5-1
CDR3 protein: CASSSKARSDTQYF

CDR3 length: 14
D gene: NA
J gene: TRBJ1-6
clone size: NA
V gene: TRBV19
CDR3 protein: CASSTSSYNSPLHF

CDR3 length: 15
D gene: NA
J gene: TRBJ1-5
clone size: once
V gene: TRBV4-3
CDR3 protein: CASSRQAWSNQPQHF

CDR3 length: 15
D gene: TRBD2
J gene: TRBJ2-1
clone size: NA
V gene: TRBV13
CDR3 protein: CASRPSGGASNEQFF

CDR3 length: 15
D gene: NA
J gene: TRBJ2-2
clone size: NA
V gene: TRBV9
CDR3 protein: CASSTPSGGGGELFF